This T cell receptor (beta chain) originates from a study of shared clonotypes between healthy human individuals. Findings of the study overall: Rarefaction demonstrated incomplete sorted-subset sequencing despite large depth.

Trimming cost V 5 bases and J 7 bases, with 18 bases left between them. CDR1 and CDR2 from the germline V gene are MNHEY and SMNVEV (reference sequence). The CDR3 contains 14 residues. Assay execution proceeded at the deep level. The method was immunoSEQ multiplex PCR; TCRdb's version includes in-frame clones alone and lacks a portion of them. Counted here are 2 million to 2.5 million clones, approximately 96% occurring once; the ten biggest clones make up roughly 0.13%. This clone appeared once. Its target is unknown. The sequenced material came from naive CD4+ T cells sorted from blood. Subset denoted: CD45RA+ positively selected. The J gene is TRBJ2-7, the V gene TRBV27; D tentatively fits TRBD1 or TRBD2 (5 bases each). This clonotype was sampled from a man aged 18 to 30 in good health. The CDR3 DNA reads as TGTGCCAGCAGTCCCGGGACGGATCCGAGAGAGCAGTACTTC. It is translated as CASSPGTDPREQYF.